This T cell receptor (beta chain) was sequenced for a study of T cells in Graves' hyperthyroidism and ophthalmopathy. Trimming took off 6 bases at V and 4 bases at J, with 12 bases between the two ends. The CDR3 is 14 residues long. Germline lookup yields CDR1 LGHDT and CDR2 YNNKEL (reference sequence). The TCR beta CDR3 regions underwent amplification using RNA transcripts as the source. With the HTBI primer set, the TCR CDR3 went through a first round of RT-PCR. In TCRdb, the multiplex PCR reads were re-called with MiXCR into one record per CDR3 protein. Among more than 300,000 distinct CDR3 sequences listed, roughly 15% were seen once. This clonotype was recorded many times.

The sample was blood. The source is a woman in her thirties with Graves' hyperthyroidism that later progressed to Graves' ophthalmopathy. The V gene is TRBV3-1, the J gene TRBJ2-2, with D perhaps matching TRBD2 (6 bases). Written as DNA, the CDR3 is TGTGCCAGCAGGGGCTGGGGAGGCACCGGGGAGCTGTTTTTT. It specifies CASRGWGGTGELFF.